This paragraph reports one T cell receptor beta chain. This specimen comes from a study of blood T cell repertoires in COVID-19. Turning to the study itself: Sites in the United States, Italy and Spain provided acute and convalescent COVID-19 samples. The analysed material was cDNA or gDNA that came from T cells, B-cell-depleted T cells, or PBMCs.

Per the original methods: Scientists estimated how many nucleated cells there were by amplifying reference gene primers. Only in-frame clones appear in the TCRdb table, and some are missing; sequencing was by immunoSEQ multiplex PCR. The V and J calls and the clone size are those of that table, but D and trimming were determined from the DNA. The sample lists 200,000 to 250,000 clones; more than 85% were seen once. Germline CDR1 reads LNHDA; CDR2 reads SQIVND (reference sequence). CDR3 length: 13 residues. Trimming removed 10 bases at V and 8 bases at J, with 17 bases between. The sample comprised peripheral blood. The clonotype comes from a woman aged 65 to 85 with active or convalescent COVID-19. This chain joins TRBV19 and TRBJ1-4; D ambiguous. CDR3: CATALVREEKLFF. For the CDR3, the DNA is TGTGCCACTGCCCTCGTCCGGGAGGAAAAACTGTTTTTT.